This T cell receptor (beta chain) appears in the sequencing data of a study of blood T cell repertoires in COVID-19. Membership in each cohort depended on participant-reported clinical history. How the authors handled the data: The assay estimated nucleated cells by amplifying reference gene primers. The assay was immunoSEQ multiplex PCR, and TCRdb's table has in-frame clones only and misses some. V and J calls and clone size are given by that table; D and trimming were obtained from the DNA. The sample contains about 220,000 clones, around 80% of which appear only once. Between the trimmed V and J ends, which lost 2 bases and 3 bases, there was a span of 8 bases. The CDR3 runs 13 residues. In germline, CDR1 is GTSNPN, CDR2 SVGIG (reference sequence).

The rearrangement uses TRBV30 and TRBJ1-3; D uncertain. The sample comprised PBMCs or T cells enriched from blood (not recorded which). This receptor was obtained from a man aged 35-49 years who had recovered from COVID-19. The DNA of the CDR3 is TGTGCCTGGAGTATATCTCTTGGAAACACCATATATTTT. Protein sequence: CAWSISLGNTIYF.